The 31 T cell receptor beta chains below come from one sample, sequenced in a study of T-cell memory formation after mild COVID-19. A single record per CDR3 protein comes from TCRdb applying MiXCR to the 5' RACE reads. This table has more than 400,000 distinct CDR3 sequences, roughly 20% appearing once. The sequencing input was PBMCs or a T cell subset sorted from them (not recorded which). These receptors were taken from an adult woman who had mild COVID-19 (a few samples of this study predate the infection). Cell type and time point are not known.

This clonotype showed up just a few times. The chain links TRBV4-1 to TRBJ1-1; 7 bases are a match to TRBD1. The germline gives CDR1 MGHRA, CDR2 YSYEKL. The trim removed 8 bases at V and 8 bases at J, leaving 14 bases unmatched. This CDR3 comprises 14 residues. This CDR3 reads CASGDRDSYSEAFF. The CDR3 DNA follows: TGCGCCAGCGGGGACCGGGACAGCTACTCCGAAGCTTTCTTT.

This chain uses TRBV20-1 with TRBJ2-7; tentative D call: TRBD2 (5 bases). V shed 0 bases and J shed 1 base, with 16 bases lying between them. The CDR3 length is 16 residues. Germline V lookup: CDR1 DFQATT, CDR2 SNEGSKA (reference sequence). CDR3 sequence reads: CSARDKRKSFSYEQYF. The CDR3 DNA is TGCAGTGCTAGAGATAAGCGGAAGTCATTTTCCTACGAGCAGTACTTC.

This clonotype was observed a handful of times. The V gene is TRBV4-3, the J gene TRBJ1-2; 8 positions agree with TRBD1. V was clipped by 0 bases and J by 4 bases; unmatched bases: 7. Looked up from germline, CDR1 is LGHNA and CDR2 is YSLEER. This CDR3 is 16 amino acids long. The CDR3 DNA is TGCGCCAGCAGCCAAGACCGACAGGGGTTCTCCTATGGCTACACCTTC. It specifies CASSQDRQGFSYGYTF.

This clonotype showed up just a few times. The chain carries TRBV7-9 and TRBJ1-1; D is unclear. The V end was cut by 3 bases, the J end by 3 bases, with 20 bases between. Germline CDR1 and CDR2: SEHNR and FQNEAQ (reference sequence). This CDR3 has 17 amino acids. CDR3 sequence (DNA): TGTGCCAGCAGCTTGGAGGAGGTACAGCCTATGGACACTGAAGCTTTCTTT. Amino acid sequence: CASSLEEVQPMDTEAFF.

This chain's CDR3 is CASSQPWAGGARNEQFF. The CDR3, as DNA: TGCGCCAGCAGCCAACCATGGGCGGGGGGGGCCCGGAATGAGCAGTTCTTC. The rearrangement joins TRBV4-1 to TRBJ2-1; 9 nucleotides line up with TRBD2. This CDR3 contains 17 residues. V trimming: 2 bases; J trimming: 7 bases; junction bases outside the gene matches: 12. Germline loops: CDR1 MGHRA, CDR2 YSYEKL.

The table lists this clonotype with a few counts. This chain joins TRBV14 and TRBJ2-2; 10 nucleotides align to TRBD1. V was clipped by 4 bases and J by 5 bases; unmatched bases: 7. From germline, CDR1 is SGHDN and CDR2 FVKESK. The CDR3 is made up of 16 amino acids. CDR3 DNA: TGTGCCAGCAGCCCGACAGGGGGCTCAAAAACCGGGGAGCTGTTTTTT. It encodes CASSPTGGSKTGELFF.

This chain links TRBV20-1 with TRBJ2-2; D is unresolved. CDR3 length: 12 amino acids. Germline V gene sequence: CDR1 DFQATT, CDR2 SNEGSKA (reference sequence). Deletions cut 1 base from V and 3 bases from J, with 3 bases between. The CDR3 reads CSARGHTGELFF. The CDR3 nucleotides are TGCAGTGCTAGAGGTCACACCGGGGAGCTGTTTTTT.

The CDR3: CATSRDRKANEKLFF. CDR3 in DNA: TGTGCCACCAGCAGAGATCGAAAAGCTAATGAAAAACTGTTTTTT. The chain has TRBV15 and TRBJ1-4; D is undetermined. The CDR3 is made up of 15 amino acids. Germline V gives CDR1 LNHNV, CDR2 YYDKDF (reference sequence). Trimming left V 0 bases short and J 3 bases short, with 8 bases between.

The J gene is TRBJ2-7, the V gene TRBV12-3 or TRBV12-4; TRBD2 matches at 8 bases. This CDR3 spans 15 amino acids. V was pared by 5 bases and J by 4 bases, with 10 bases of the junction left unmatched. CDR3 sequence (DNA): TGTGCCAGCAGTAGCAGCGGGAGACGTAGGTACGAGCAGTACTTC. Translating it yields CASSSSGRRRYEQYF.

The rearrangement uses TRBV7-6 and TRBJ2-7; possibly TRBD2 for D (5 bases). CDR1 and CDR2 (germline): SGHVS, FNYEAQ. The CDR3 spans 14 residues. The V end was cut by 5 bases, the J end by 6 bases, with 17 bases between. The DNA for the CDR3 is TGTGCCAGCAGCAAAGCGGAATACAGCGGCGAGCAGTACTTC. Translating gives CASSKAEYSGEQYF.

This clonotype was detected many times. V usage is TRBV3-1 and J usage is TRBJ2-3, with 7 bases identical to TRBD2. This CDR3 contains 19 residues. CDR1 is LGHDT, CDR2 YNNKEL, per germline (reference sequence). The V and J ends lost 4 bases and 2 bases, in that order; junction bases with no gene match: 18. For the CDR3, the DNA is TGTGCCAGCAGCCGTCTCACCCTAGCCGGGGGGTCGCCCACAGATACGCAGTATTTT. This gives the protein CASSRLTLAGGSPTDTQYF.

In this sample, this clonotype turned up a few times. This chain connects TRBV28 to TRBJ2-7, with D uncertain. CDR3 length: 11 residues. Germline V gene data show CDR1 as MDHEN and CDR2 as SYDVKM. Trimming removed 2 bases from V and 2 bases from J, with 1 base in between. Here the CDR3 reads CASSLPYEQYF. The CDR3 DNA reads as TGTGCCAGCAGTTTACCCTACGAGCAGTACTTC. Based on the CDR3 plus reference TRBV28 and TRBJ2-7, the full variable domain is DVKVTQSSRYLVKRTGEKVFLECVQDMDHENMFWYRQDPGLGLRLIYFSYDVKMKEKGDIPEGYSVSREKKERFSLILESASTNQTSMYLCASSLPYEQYFGPGTRLTVT.

This rearrangement joins TRBV23-1 to TRBJ2-1, with D perhaps assigned TRBD1 or TRBD2 (5 bases each). TRBV23-1 is an ORF, with its function uncertain. Deletions cut 2 bases from V and 10 bases from J, with 21 bases between. The CDR3 loop spans 16 amino acids. This CDR3 is CASSQERTRKWGEQFF. Written as DNA, the CDR3 is TGCGCCAGCAGTCAAGAGAGGACAAGAAAGTGGGGGGAGCAGTTCTTC.

This clonotype was counted only a few times. The chain carries TRBV12-3 or TRBV12-4 and TRBJ1-1; D perhaps matches TRBD1 (5 bases). Trimming removed 7 bases at V and 11 bases at J, with 17 bases between. The CDR3 length is 12 residues. CDR3 nucleotides: TGTGCCAGCACCTGGGGCACCCAGAGGGCTTTCTTT. This codes for CASTWGTQRAFF.

This clonotype was seen only a few times. The rearrangement joins TRBV12-3 or TRBV12-4 to TRBJ1-5, with TRBD1 matching 7 bases. This CDR3 spans 14 amino acids. V lost 6 bases and J lost 4; bases outside the gene matches: 6. The CDR3 DNA reads TGTGCCAGCAGAACGACAGGGTCAAATCAGCCCCAGCATTTT. It encodes CASRTTGSNQPQHF.

The chain links TRBV25-1 to TRBJ1-4; D possibly corresponds to TRBD1 (6 bases). This CDR3 has 17 residues. V dropped 6 bases and J dropped 11 bases, with 28 bases sitting between them. The germline V gene encodes CDR1 MGHDK and CDR2 SYGVNS. The DNA for the CDR3 is TGTGCCAGCAGGCCGGGTCAGACCGTCGGGGGTAGGGGGAAACTGTTTTTT. It specifies CASRPGQTVGGRGKLFF.

The chain employs TRBV6-6 and TRBJ1-1; D possibly corresponds to TRBD1 (6 bases). Deletions cut 2 bases from V and 3 bases from J, with 16 bases between. CDR3 size: 16 residues. Germline CDR1 reads MNHNY; CDR2 reads SVGAGI (reference sequence). The CDR3 DNA is TGTGCCAGCAGTTACAAGAATGGGGGCGAGGACACTGAAGCTTTCTTT. It yields the protein CASSYKNGGEDTEAFF.

The chain links TRBV24-1 to TRBJ2-1; TRBD1 agrees at 8 bases. CDR1 is KGHDR, CDR2 SFDVKD, per germline. The CDR3 is 15 amino acids. V trimming: 7 bases; J trimming: 3 bases; junction bases outside the gene matches: 7. As DNA, the CDR3 is TGTGCCACCAGGGGACAGGAAAGAGGCTACAATGAGCAGTTCTTC. This sequence encodes CATRGQERGYNEQFF.

This clonotype was recorded a few times. The chain links TRBV6-6 to TRBJ2-3; D might be TRBD1 (6 bases). Germline assignment: CDR1 MNHNY and CDR2 SVGAGI (reference sequence). Trimming removed 5 bases from V and 0 bases from J, with 15 bases in between. CDR3 length: 16 amino acids. The CDR3 DNA is TGTGCCAGCAGTCCCCTGGGGGCTAGGAGCACAGATACGCAGTATTTT. This codes for CASSPLGARSTDTQYF.

The chain joins TRBV4-3 to TRBJ2-1; perhaps D is TRBD1 or TRBD2 (6 bases each). CDR1 and CDR2 (germline): LGHNA, YSLEER. CDR3 size: 16 residues. Trimming left V 0 bases short and J 12 bases short, with 21 bases between. The CDR3 here is CASSQDTGPGGLWQFF. CDR3 sequence (DNA): TGCGCCAGCAGCCAAGATACAGGGCCCGGGGGCCTATGGCAGTTCTTC.

The table lists this clonotype with a few counts. The V and J genes are TRBV29-1 and TRBJ1-2, with D perhaps matching TRBD1 (6 bases). Trimming took off 6 bases at V and 2 bases at J, with 13 bases between the two ends. The CDR3 consists of 13 residues. Germline assignment: CDR1 SQVTM and CDR2 ANQGSEA. CDR3 bases: TGCAGCGTAACTACAGGGCTGAACTATGGCTACACCTTC. It is translated as CSVTTGLNYGYTF.

This clonotype has only a few counts. The chain links TRBV3-1 to TRBJ2-7, with a possible D match to TRBD2 (5 bases). Germline values: CDR1 LGHDT, CDR2 YNNKEL (reference sequence). CDR3 length: 14 residues. The V gene lost 0 bases and the J gene lost 3 bases, with 9 bases spanning the gap. CDR3 sequence (DNA): TGTGCCAGCAGCCAAGAAGACGGACTCTACGAGCAGTACTTC. Amino acid sequence: CASSQEDGLYEQYF.

The V call is TRBV6-5, the J call TRBJ2-5; D is unclear. This CDR3 has 16 amino acids. Germline CDR1 reads MNHEY; CDR2 reads SVGAGI. With 0 bases removed from V and 2 bases from J, the gap between germline ends came to 13 bases. Written as DNA, the CDR3 is TGTGCCAGCAGTTACTCGAGCAGCCCGTTACAAGAGACCCAGTACTTC. This codes for CASSYSSSPLQETQYF.

CDR3 sequence: CASSLLIAGGHNEQFF. CDR3 DNA: TGTGCCAGCAGCCTCCTAATAGCGGGGGGCCACAATGAGCAGTTCTTC. The J gene is TRBJ2-1, the V gene TRBV12-3 or TRBV12-4; 10 bases map to TRBD2. J lost 5 bases, V lost 6 bases, and 10 bases had no gene match. The CDR3 spans 16 residues.

This clonotype was seen a handful of times. The rearrangement joins TRBV7-2 to TRBJ2-5; 15 nucleotides match TRBD2. The CDR3 extends over 17 amino acids. In germline, CDR1 is SGHTA, CDR2 FQGNSA. Germline trimming cut 4 bases from V and 1 base from J; bases unmatched to any gene: 4. The CDR3 DNA sequence: TGTGCCAGCAGCTCAATGGGACTAGCGGGGGGCCAAGAGACCCAGTACTTC. Its translation: CASSSMGLAGGQETQYF.

The chain couples TRBV2 to TRBJ2-1; 8 bases are shared with TRBD1. There are 13 residues in the CDR3. V lost 6 bases, J lost 8 bases, and 6 bases stayed unmatched. Germline values: CDR1 SNHLY, CDR2 FYNNEI. The CDR3 loop is CASRSDRGDEQFF. CDR3 nucleotides: TGTGCCAGCAGGTCCGACAGGGGCGATGAGCAGTTCTTC.

The chain couples TRBV29-1 to TRBJ2-6; tentative D call: TRBD1 (6 bases). Germline CDR1 SQVTM, CDR2 ANQGSEA. The CDR3 consists of 14 residues. Trimming stripped 6 bases from V and 2 bases from J, with 11 bases between. The CDR3 here is CSVLQGAGANVLTF. In DNA form, the CDR3 reads TGCAGCGTATTACAGGGTGCTGGGGCCAACGTCCTGACTTTC. The full variable domain, rest sourced from reference TRBV29-1 and TRBJ2-6, is SAVISQKPSRDICQRGTSLTIQCQVDSQVTMMFWYRQQPGQSLTLIATANQGSEATYESGFVIDKFPISRPNLTFSTLTVSNMSPEDSSIYLCSVLQGAGANVLTFGAGSRLTVL.

This chain uses TRBV7-2 with TRBJ2-4; D not resolved. With 6 bases removed from V and 10 bases from J, the gap between germline ends came to 13 bases. In germline, CDR1 is SGHTA, CDR2 FQGNSA. CDR3 length: 12 amino acids. The chain's CDR3 is CASRDPVDIQYF. DNA for the CDR3: TGTGCCAGCAGGGACCCGGTTGATATTCAGTACTTC. The full variable domain, rest sourced from reference TRBV7-2 and TRBJ2-4, is GAGVSQSPSNKVTEKGKDVELRCDPISGHTALYWYRQSLGQGLEFLIYFQGNSAPDKSGLPSDRFSAERTGGSVSTLTIQRTQQEDSAVYLCASRDPVDIQYFGAGTRLSVL.

In this sample, this clonotype turned up a few times. This sequence joins TRBV24-1 and TRBJ1-1; D perhaps matches TRBD1 (6 bases). The length of the CDR3 is 14 residues. Trimming removed 5 bases from V and 0 bases from J, with 9 bases in between. CDR1 and CDR2 from the germline V gene are KGHDR and SFDVKD. This chain's CDR3 is CATSVKGVNTEAFF. Written as DNA, the CDR3 is TGTGCCACCAGTGTGAAGGGGGTGAACACTGAAGCTTTCTTT.

This chain joins TRBV11-1 and TRBJ2-1, with 11 bases fitting TRBD2. With 2 bases clipped from V and 7 bases from J, the junction kept 4 bases outside the gene matches. The CDR3 is 15 residues long. Germline V lookup: CDR1 SGHAT, CDR2 FQDESV (reference sequence). This CDR3 is CASSLWVAGGNEQFF. Written as DNA, the CDR3 is TGTGCCAGCAGCTTATGGGTAGCGGGAGGGAATGAGCAGTTCTTC.

This clonotype has a handful of counts. The chain recombines TRBV12-3 or TRBV12-4 with TRBJ1-4; weak D call: TRBD1 (5 bases). This CDR3 has 14 amino acids. V shed 5 bases and J shed 8 bases, with 15 bases lying between them. CDR3 sequence: CASSDYRDGEKLFF. CDR3 DNA: TGTGCCAGCAGTGATTACCGGGACGGCGAAAAACTGTTTTTT.